These 4 T cell receptor beta chains came from one sample sequenced in a study of CD4+ T cells in melanoma. TCRdb's copy holds only in-frame clones and misses some; the assay was immunoSEQ multiplex PCR. The sample lists roughly 9,200 clones, about 71% occurring once. Sequences were obtained from cells from a culture (not recorded whether cultured in vitro). These TCRs come from a human donor with melanoma.

The genes are TRBV6-6 and TRBJ2-3; D is undetermined. The CDR3 spans 16 residues. The germline CDR1 and CDR2 sequences are MNHNY and SVGAGI (reference sequence). Trimming took 8 bases from V and 3 from J, leaving 21 bases between them. CDR3 residues: CASGSHSIGSTDTQYF. The CDR3 coding sequence is TGTGCCAGCGGGTCCCACAGTATTGGGTCGACAGATACGCAGTATTTT.

This clone appeared a single time. The sample holds other DNA sequences that translate to the same CDR3. The chain is built from TRBV18 and TRBJ2-3, with TRBD1 identical over 8 bases. J was trimmed by 3 bases and V by 3 bases; bases with no gene match: 5. Germline CDR1 reads KGHSH; CDR2 reads LQKENI. CDR3 length: 15 residues. CDR3 in amino acids: CASSPSDRGTDTQYF. The CDR3 nucleotides read TGTGCCAGCTCACCTTCCGACAGGGGAACAGATACGCAGTATTTT. Looking up the rest from reference TRBV18 and TRBJ2-3 gives the full variable domain: NAGVMQNPRHLVRRRGQEARLRCSPMKGHSHVYWYRQLPEEGLKFMVYLQKENIIDESGMPKERFSAEFPKEGPSILRIQQVVRGDSAAYFCASSPSDRGTDTQYFGPGTRLTVL.

This clone was observed a handful of times. The V call is TRBV5-5, the J call TRBJ1-2; D gene uncertain. Germline V lookup: CDR1 SGHKS, CDR2 YYEKEE (reference sequence). The CDR3 contains 14 residues. V gave up 2 bases and J gave up 8 bases, with 16 bases separating them. CDR3 sequence (DNA): TGTGCCAGCAGCTTTGATCCGGTTTCGAGCGGCTACACCTTC. It codes for CASSFDPVSSGYTF.

V and J are TRBV6-1 and TRBJ2-1; 10 bases agree with TRBD2. Germline assignment: CDR1 MNHNS and CDR2 SASEGT. This CDR3 contains 16 residues. The ends lost 4 bases at V and 0 bases at J; junction bases unmatched: 3. This chain's CDR3 is CASSAPSGGSYNEQFF. The CDR3 nucleotides are TGTGCCAGCAGTGCCCCTAGCGGGGGCTCCTACAATGAGCAGTTCTTC.